The following is a TCR beta chain sequence with its context. There is no known antigen for this receptor. Per-base quality was not reported, and no clone a single base away is much larger than it. To prepare the library, 5' RACE was applied. Sequencing was carried out with an Illumina HiSeq 2500. A second roughly 6 to 12 cycle PCR used a sample-barcoded 5' primer and a J-beta primer mix. Each TCR beta cDNA molecule received a unique molecular identifier from a template-switch 5' adaptor carrying 12 random nucleotides. Each sample yielded at least 2.5 million CDR3-containing paired-end reads. First-strand cDNA was synthesized from all RNA with the Mint cDNA synthesis kit, primed by a TRBC-specific oligonucleotide. After uracil-DNA glycosylase treatment, a first 18-cycle PCR used universal primers M1SS and BC2_uni_R on all cDNA. The published analysis was carried out like this. For normalization, 1 million high-quality reads were randomly selected from each sample, with every read carrying a distinct molecular identifier. Instead of being binned into consensus sequences, reads that shared molecular identifiers were thrown out. CDR3 identification, clonotype clustering and error correction used MiTCR with a Q25 quality threshold and the strictest error-elimination algorithm. A nonparametric unseen species model using Euler transformation provided a lower-bound estimate of total TCR beta diversity. TCRdb passed the public sequencing reads through fastp at Q25 and MiXCR, retaining productive beta sequences. Merged by CDR3 protein, the rows form single entries marked with the most common genes and DNA. TCRdb assigned the V and J calls; the authors' analysis was not used. The sample table shows 380,000 or so distinct CDR3 sequences, and 52% are seen once. Approximately 51% of the sample is held by the ten biggest clonotypes.

These data originate in a study of blood T cells in healthy people across ages (dated by TCRdb to between 2015 and 2016). In the study overall: In model experiments, template switching captured roughly one uniquely barcoded TCR beta cDNA molecule for every two T cells. To avoid experimental bias, donors of different ages were distributed randomly across sequencing lanes. The study analyzed two additional independent replicas of 1 million unique cDNA reads from the same blood draw for two donors, one aged 18 to 30 and one aged 80 or older. The donors were split into four age groups: young (average about 15 years), middle-aged (roughly 42), aged (over 55) and long-lived (approximately 80). To track age-related changes in TCR beta repertoire diversity, the study relied on deep sequencing normalized with unique cDNA molecular identifiers. Study-wide conclusions, independent of this receptor: Conclusive comparison of naive and antigen-experienced compartments was prevented by the profiling of bulk unsorted PBMCs. Because the CMV infection status of the donors was unknown, age-related changes in expanded clonotypes may potentially have been confounded. Total diversity estimates from one million sequenced T cells were considered lower bounds and underestimates. As age increased, observed TCR beta diversity per million T cells dropped in a roughly linear way, and a significant reduction was already evident by age about 36. Observed TCR beta diversity correlated strongly with the percentage of naive T cells measured by flow cytometry. Compared with the aged group, the long-lived group had more naive CD4+ T cells, fewer expanded clones and increased TCR diversity, a pattern suggesting age selection.

Systemically healthy Caucasian individuals from Russia, 39 in total and aged about 6 to 95 years, were included as donors. Roughly 10 milliliters of peripheral blood were collected from each donor into EDTA-treated Vacutainer tubes. Ficoll-Paque density-gradient centrifugation was used to isolate PBMCs, with at least 6 million obtained per sample. Trizol reagent was used to extract total RNA from PBMCs, with at least 6 micrograms per sample. Naive CD45RAhigh/CD27high T cell percentages were measured by flow cytometry on a PBMC aliquot from every donor. V gives up 5 bases and J gives up 9 bases, and the segment between their germline ends measures 11 bases. Including the terminal cysteine and phenylalanine, the CDR3 comprises 11 residues. The read is trimmed to its CDR3 DNA, 33 bases read in frame from base 1. Per the germline V gene (reference sequence), SEHNR is the CDR1 and FQNEAQ is the CDR2.

Sequencing used blood. This clonotype was obtained from a man in his fifties or sixties in good health. Rearrangement joined TRBV7-9 to TRBJ2-7; TRBD2 is a weak D gene call, 6 bases matching. The DNA sequence follows: TGTGCCAGCAGCGCGGGACCAGTGCAGTACTTC. Translated, this gives CASSAGPVQYF.